A selection of T cell receptor beta chains follows, all from one sample in a study of T cell changes during pregnancy in multiple sclerosis. Only in-frame clones appear in the TCRdb table, and some are missing; sequencing was by immunoSEQ multiplex PCR. The sample yields tens of thousands of clones, under 95% seen once. Here the sequenced sample was CD4+ T cells from peripheral blood mononuclear cells, taken in the third trimester of pregnancy. The receptors come from a female donor with multiple sclerosis, enrolled in a pregnancy study. Both conserved end residues are part of each CDR3. D genes are given only for firm matches. Where a row states a size, it is once, few, many or the class of an expanded clone; other rows omit it.

>TRBV5-1|.|TRBJ2-7|.
CASSQGTLGHYEQYF
TGCGCCAGCAGCCAAGGGACTCTTGGTCACTACGAGCAGTACTTC
>TRBV2|.|TRBJ1-1|.
CASSEEVNTEAFF
TGTGCCAGCAGTGAGGAGGTGAACACTGAAGCTTTCTTT
>TRBV11-2|.|TRBJ2-7|.
CASSPLTVSSYEQYF
TGTGCCAGCAGCCCCTTGACAGTCTCCTCCTACGAGCAGTACTTC
>TRBV5-1|.|TRBJ2-7|TRBD1
CASSSITGAYEQYF
TGCGCCAGCAGCTCGATCACAGGGGCCTACGAGCAGTACTTC
>TRBV7-3|.|TRBJ1-1|.
CASSLSRGAFF
TGTGCCAGCAGCTTATCACGGGGAGCTTTCTTT
>TRBV2|.|TRBJ2-1|TRBD2
CASSRAGAIYNEQFF
TGTGCCAGCAGTAGAGCGGGAGCCATTTACAATGAGCAGTTCTTC
>TRBV5-1|.|TRBJ2-7|TRBD2
CASSSRLAGAYEQYF
TGCGCCAGCAGCTCCCGACTAGCGGGGGCCTACGAGCAGTACTTC
>TRBV7-6|.|TRBJ1-1|TRBD1
CASSSNPGTGNTEAFF
TGTGCCAGCAGCTCGAACCCCGGGACAGGAAACACTGAAGCTTTCTTT
>TRBV2|.|TRBJ1-1|.
CASRVARDTEAFF
TGTGCCAGCAGAGTAGCGAGAGACACTGAAGCTTTCTTT
>TRBV2|.|TRBJ2-3|.
CASNLWGRARDTQYF
TGTGCCAGCAACCTATGGGGGCGGGCCCGGGATACGCAGTATTTT
>TRBV2|.|TRBJ2-7|.
CASRTQGPSYEQYF
TGTGCCAGCAGAACTCAGGGTCCCTCCTACGAGCAGTACTTC
>TRBV27|.|TRBJ2-3|.
CASSPNTDTQYF
TGTGCCAGCAGTCCTAACACAGATACGCAGTATTTT
>TRBV9|.|TRBJ1-6|.
CASSAAGRGNSPLHF
TGTGCCAGCAGCGCCGCGGGACGGGGCAATTCACCCCTCCACTTT
>TRBV19|.|TRBJ2-7|TRBD1
CASSRQGPYEQYF
TGTGCCAGTAGCAGACAGGGGCCCTACGAGCAGTACTTC
>TRBV19|.|TRBJ1-5|TRBD1
CASRRTGSDQPQHF
TGTGCCAGTAGACGGACAGGGAGCGATCAGCCCCAGCATTTT
>TRBV19|.|TRBJ1-3|TRBD1
CASSADRAGNTIYF
TGTGCCAGTAGCGCGGACAGGGCCGGAAACACCATATATTTT
>TRBV28|.|TRBJ1-1|.
CAAGAAGSNTEAFF
TGTGCGGCGGGCGCAGCGGGTTCGAACACTGAAGCTTTCTTT
>TRBV7-9|few|TRBJ2-2|.
CASRGGGQAGELFF
TGTGCCAGCCGTGGGGGCGGCCAGGCTGGGGAGCTGTTTTTT
>TRBV2|few|TRBJ2-7|.
CASSTVYWEQYF
TGTGCCAGCAGTACAGTGTACTGGGAGCAGTACTTC
>TRBV19|.|TRBJ2-3|TRBD2
CASSTGLARGADTQYF
TGTGCCAGTAGTACCGGACTAGCGAGGGGGGCAGATACGCAGTATTTT
>TRBV5-4|once|TRBJ2-2|.
CADSPAGVEAGELFF
TGTGCCGACAGCCCTGCAGGGGTTGAGGCCGGGGAGCTGTTTTTT
>TRBV5-4|.|TRBJ1-6|TRBD1
CASSPGTGGVPLHF
TGTGCCAGCAGTCCCGGGACAGGAGGGGTACCCCTCCACTTT
>TRBV19|few|TRBJ1-1|.
CASSIRGNTEAFF
TGTGCCAGTAGTATCAGGGGAAACACTGAAGCTTTCTTT
>TRBV7-6|.|TRBJ1-1|.
CASSLVVGGGTGWRTEAFF
TGTGCCAGCAGCTTAGTAGTCGGGGGGGGCACAGGGTGGCGGACTGAAGCTTTCTTT
>TRBV2|.|TRBJ1-2|TRBD1
CASSEDRGLHYGYTF
TGTGCCAGCAGTGAAGACAGGGGACTCCACTATGGCTACACCTTC
>TRBV7-8|.|TRBJ2-7|TRBD2
CASSLSGGNAYEQYF
TGTGCCAGCAGCCTTAGCGGGGGCAACGCCTACGAGCAGTACTTC
>TRBV4-1|.|TRBJ1-1|.
CASSQRRGSAEAFF
TGCGCCAGCAGCCAACGGCGGGGTTCCGCTGAAGCTTTCTTT
>TRBV5-1|.|TRBJ2-3|TRBD2
CASSFGTSGLYTDTQYF
TGCGCCAGCAGCTTTGGGACTAGCGGTTTATACACAGATACGCAGTATTTT
>TRBV27|.|TRBJ1-5|.
CASRQQGVGQPQHF
TGTGCCAGCAGACAACAGGGAGTCGGTCAGCCCCAGCATTTT
>TRBV11-2|.|TRBJ2-7|.
CASSLGRVHYEQYF
TGTGCCAGCAGCTTAGGCAGGGTCCACTACGAGCAGTACTTC
>TRBV20-1|.|TRBJ1-4|.
CSARVPGKLFF
TGCAGTGCTCGAGTCCCCGGAAAACTGTTTTTT
>TRBV30|.|TRBJ2-4|TRBD1
CAWRDRDVYIQYF
TGTGCCTGGAGGGACAGGGATGTATACATTCAGTACTTC
>TRBV9|.|TRBJ1-2|TRBD1
CASSVGDRVSYGYTF
TGTGCCAGCAGCGTAGGGGACAGGGTGAGCTATGGCTACACCTTC
>TRBV28|.|TRBJ1-3|.
CASSSGGRGDVGNTIYF
TGTGCCAGCAGTTCAGGCGGTCGGGGGGACGTAGGAAACACCATATATTTT
>TRBV30|once|TRBJ1-5|.
CAWTAGNNQPQHF
TGTGCCTGGACGGCAGGGAACAATCAGCCCCAGCATTTT
>TRBV18|.|TRBJ2-1|TRBD1
CASSPGQHNEQFF
TGTGCCAGCTCACCGGGACAGCACAATGAGCAGTTCTTC
>TRBV28|.|TRBJ2-3|.
CASSSRVDTQYF
TGTGCCAGCAGTTCCAGGGTTGATACGCAGTATTTT
>TRBV29-1|.|TRBJ2-1|.
CSVEDPQRVARREQFF
TGCAGCGTTGAAGATCCCCAGCGGGTGGCCAGGCGTGAGCAGTTCTTC
>TRBV7-2|.|TRBJ2-2|TRBD2
CASPHGRAVGELFF
TGTGCCAGCCCCCACGGGAGGGCCGTCGGGGAGCTGTTTTTT
>TRBV5-1|.|TRBJ2-2|.
CASSLAGGSGELFF
TGCGCCAGCAGCTTGGCAGGAGGGTCCGGGGAGCTGTTTTTT
>TRBV2|.|TRBJ2-2|.
CASMKIANTGELFF
TGTGCCAGCATGAAGATAGCGAACACCGGGGAGCTGTTTTTT
>TRBV28|.|TRBJ2-1|.
CASTSGAQGRDEQFF
TGTGCCAGCACTTCGGGGGCACAGGGGCGCGATGAGCAGTTCTTC
>TRBV5-4|once|TRBJ2-1|TRBD2
CASSPGTSVDNEQFF
TGTGCCAGCAGCCCCGGGACTAGCGTCGACAATGAGCAGTTCTTC
>TRBV5-1|.|TRBJ2-1|TRBD1
CASSPRGTGVDEQFF
TGCGCCAGCAGCCCCCGAGGGACAGGGGTCGATGAGCAGTTCTTC
>TRBV27|.|TRBJ1-2|.
CASSPLGLSNYGYTF
TGTGCCAGCAGTCCCCTGGGACTCAGTAACTATGGCTACACCTTC
>TRBV9|.|TRBJ1-2|TRBD1
CASSVGRQGTYGYTF
TGTGCCAGCAGCGTAGGTCGACAGGGGACTTATGGCTACACCTTC
>TRBV2|.|TRBJ2-5|TRBD2
CASSEASGGETQYF
TGTGCCAGCAGTGAGGCTAGCGGGGGGGAGACCCAGTACTTC
>TRBV19|.|TRBJ2-7|.
CASSIARDYEQYF
TGTGCCAGTAGTATAGCTAGAGACTACGAGCAGTACTTC
>TRBV5-6|once|TRBJ2-7|TRBD1
CASSSDRGLNEQYF
TGTGCCAGCAGCTCCGACAGGGGACTGAACGAGCAGTACTTC
>TRBV29-1|few|TRBJ1-2|TRBD1
CSSTFDRVGYTF
TGCAGCTCCACCTTTGACAGGGTTGGCTACACCTTC
>TRBV4-1|.|TRBJ2-5|TRBD2
CASSKRLSGEKETQYF
TGCGCCAGCAGCAAACGACTCAGCGGGGAAAAAGAGACCCAGTACTTC
>TRBV29-1|.|TRBJ1-2|.
CSVEWVPGQPTWGYTF
TGCAGCGTTGAATGGGTCCCGGGTCAGCCGACGTGGGGCTACACCTTC
>TRBV7-2|.|TRBJ2-7|TRBD2
CASSPHGRDEQYF
TGTGCCAGCAGCCCACACGGGAGGGACGAGCAGTACTTC
>TRBV28|.|TRBJ2-7|.
CASSPSTGLAEQYF
TGTGCCAGCAGTCCCTCAACAGGGCTAGCCGAGCAGTACTTC
>TRBV7-9|.|TRBJ2-1|TRBD2
CASSFTSGAGDEQFF
TGTGCCAGCAGCTTTACTAGCGGGGCGGGCGATGAGCAGTTCTTC